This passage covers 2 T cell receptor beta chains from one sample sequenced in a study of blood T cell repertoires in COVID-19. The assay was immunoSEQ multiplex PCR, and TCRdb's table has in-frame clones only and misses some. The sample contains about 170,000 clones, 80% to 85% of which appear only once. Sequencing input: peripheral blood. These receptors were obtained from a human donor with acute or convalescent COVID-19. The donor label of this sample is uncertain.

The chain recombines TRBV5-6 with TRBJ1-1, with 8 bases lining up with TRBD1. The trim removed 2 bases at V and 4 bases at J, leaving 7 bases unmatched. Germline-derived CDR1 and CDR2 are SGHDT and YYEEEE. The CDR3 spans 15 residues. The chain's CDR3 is CASSLLDREVTEAFF. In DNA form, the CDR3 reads TGTGCCAGCAGCTTACTGGACAGGGAAGTCACTGAAGCTTTCTTT.

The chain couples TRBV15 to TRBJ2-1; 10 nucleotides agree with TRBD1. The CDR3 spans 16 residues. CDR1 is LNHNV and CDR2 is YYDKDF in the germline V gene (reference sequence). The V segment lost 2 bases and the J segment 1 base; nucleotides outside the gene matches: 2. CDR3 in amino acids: CATSRRQGASYNEQFF. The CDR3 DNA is TGTGCCACCAGCAGAAGACAGGGGGCATCCTACAATGAGCAGTTCTTC.